The 2 T cell receptor beta chains given below trace back to one sample, sequenced in a study of cytomegalovirus exposure and HLA in healthy donors. PCR involved 60 Vbeta and 13 Jbeta primers. Assay used: immunoSEQ multiplex PCR; TCRdb lists only in-frame clones, some missing. The table shows around 120,000 clones, with roughly 80% occurring only once. Sequencing was done on a sample of PBMCs. These receptors were obtained from a woman in her thirties or forties in good health and CMV-seropositive.

This chain uses TRBV6-6 with TRBJ1-2, with a tentative D call TRBD1 (5 bases). Trimming shortened V by 6 bases and J by 5 bases, and 19 bases separated the two germline ends. Germline V gene sequence: CDR1 MNHNY, CDR2 SVGAGI (reference sequence). The CDR3 has 15 amino acids. The CDR3 nucleotides read TGTGCCAGCAGCTCTAACAGCGCCGGGGGGTATGGCTACACCTTC. Encoded protein: CASSSNSAGGYGYTF.

This clone is a singleton in its sample. The chain combines TRBV30 with TRBJ1-2, with TRBD1 matching 9 bases. Germline V gene data show CDR1 as GTSNPN and CDR2 as SVGIG (reference sequence). The V and J ends lost 5 bases and 6 bases, in that order; junction bases with no gene match: 4. The length of the CDR3 is 12 residues. The CDR3 DNA sequence: TGTGCCTGGCACTGGACAGGGGATGGCTACACCTTC. Protein: CAWHWTGDGYTF.